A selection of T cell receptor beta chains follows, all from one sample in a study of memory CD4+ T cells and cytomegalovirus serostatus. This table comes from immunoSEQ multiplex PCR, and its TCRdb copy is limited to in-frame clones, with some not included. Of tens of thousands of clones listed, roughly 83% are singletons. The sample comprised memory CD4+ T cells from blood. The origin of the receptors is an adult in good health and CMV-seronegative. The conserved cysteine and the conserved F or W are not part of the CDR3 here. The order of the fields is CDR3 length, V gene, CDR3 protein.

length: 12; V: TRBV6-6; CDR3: ASSYGLYTDTQY
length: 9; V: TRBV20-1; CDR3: SAPLQTRQY
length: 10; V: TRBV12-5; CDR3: ASKGVTDTQY
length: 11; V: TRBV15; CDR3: ATSKWGSYEQY
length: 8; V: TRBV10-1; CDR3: ASRRETQY
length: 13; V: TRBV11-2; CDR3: ASRDWGGKTNEQF
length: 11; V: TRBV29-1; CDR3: SVITGVNTEAF
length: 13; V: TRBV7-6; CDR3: ASSPTSGVTGELF
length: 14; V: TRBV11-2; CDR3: ASREEGKGRVGGYT
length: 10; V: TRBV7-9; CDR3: ASSSVGVKLF
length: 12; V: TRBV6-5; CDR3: ASSYRVGAGELF
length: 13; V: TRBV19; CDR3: ASSTIQSRGTEAF
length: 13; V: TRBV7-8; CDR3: ASSLGDPANSPLH
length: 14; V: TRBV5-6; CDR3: ASSSGGGTLYNEQF
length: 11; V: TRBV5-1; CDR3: ASSYSSPYEQY
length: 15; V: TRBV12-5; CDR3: ASGSKPGQVLTGELF
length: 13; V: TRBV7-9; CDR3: ASSFAGTGVEKLF
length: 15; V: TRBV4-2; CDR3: ASSQGVGRRTGNTIY
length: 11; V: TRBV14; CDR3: ASSQMDRGGYT
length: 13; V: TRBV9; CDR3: ASSARYGGQETQY
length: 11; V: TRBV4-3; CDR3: ASSQVREGTQY
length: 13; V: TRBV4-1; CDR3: ASSQVQQGPYGYT
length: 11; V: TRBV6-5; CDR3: ASKQDKRAEAF
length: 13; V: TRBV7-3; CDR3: ASSLLGRQEETQY
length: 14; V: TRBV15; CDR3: ATSRGSGRVNSPLH
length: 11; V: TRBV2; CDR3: ASRYSYNSPLH
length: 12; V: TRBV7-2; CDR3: ASSWGVGQNIQY
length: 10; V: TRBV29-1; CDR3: SVGTSLYEQY
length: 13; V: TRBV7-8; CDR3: ASSLVRGGVNEQF
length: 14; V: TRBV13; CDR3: ASSLGGGTGYNEQF
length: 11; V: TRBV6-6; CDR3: ASIREGGTEAF
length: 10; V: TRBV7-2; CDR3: ASSYEGFGYT
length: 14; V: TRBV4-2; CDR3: ASSQGPAIAKNIQY
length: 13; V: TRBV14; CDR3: ASSLRDPYSTEAF
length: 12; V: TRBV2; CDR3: ASSLDRGQETQY
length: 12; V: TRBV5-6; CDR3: ASSSGTSVYEQY
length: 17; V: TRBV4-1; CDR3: ASSSPPGLAISGANVLT
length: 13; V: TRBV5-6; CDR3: ASSFGQGIISEAF
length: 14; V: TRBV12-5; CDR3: ASGTGLAASTDTQY
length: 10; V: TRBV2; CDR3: ASREQNYGYT
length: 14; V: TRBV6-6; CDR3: ASSDTGDRRGQPQH
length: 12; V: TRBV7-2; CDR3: ASSPGAGVYGYT
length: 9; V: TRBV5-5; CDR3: ASSKDREAF
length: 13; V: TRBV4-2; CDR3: ASSQDHPGAGGYT
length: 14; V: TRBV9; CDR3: ASSGPRGGPIHGYT
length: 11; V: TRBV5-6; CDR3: ASSLGGDDSVH
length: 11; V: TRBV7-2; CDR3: ASSPVGGDEQY
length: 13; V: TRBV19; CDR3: ASSIGWVSNTEAF
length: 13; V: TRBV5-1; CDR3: ASSLDRWINYGYT
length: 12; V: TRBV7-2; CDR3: ASSGGLAAGELF
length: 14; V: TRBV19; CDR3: ASSMGQGWGNQPQH
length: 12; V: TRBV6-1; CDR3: ASKRDWTFNEQF
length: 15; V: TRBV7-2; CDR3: ASSPTRLGSYNSPLH
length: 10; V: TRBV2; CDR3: ASSGRSSPLH